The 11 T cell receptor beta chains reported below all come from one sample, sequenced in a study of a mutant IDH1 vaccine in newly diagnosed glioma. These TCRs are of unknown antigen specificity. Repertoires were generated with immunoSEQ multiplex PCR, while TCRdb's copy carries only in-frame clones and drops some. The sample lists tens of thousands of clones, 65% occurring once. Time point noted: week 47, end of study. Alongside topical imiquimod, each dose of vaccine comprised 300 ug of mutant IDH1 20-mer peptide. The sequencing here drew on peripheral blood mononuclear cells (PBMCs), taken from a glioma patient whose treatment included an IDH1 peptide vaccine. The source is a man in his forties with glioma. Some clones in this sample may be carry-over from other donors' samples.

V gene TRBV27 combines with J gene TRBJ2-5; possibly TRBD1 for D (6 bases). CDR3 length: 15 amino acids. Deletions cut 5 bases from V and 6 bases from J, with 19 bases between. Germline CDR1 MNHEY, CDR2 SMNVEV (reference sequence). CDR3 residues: CASSLQGAGVKTQYF. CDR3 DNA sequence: TGTGCCAGCAGTCTACAGGGCGCCGGTGTGAAGACCCAGTACTTC.

CDR3 sequence: CATSRLDSADSPLHF. CDR3 DNA: TGTGCCACCAGCAGATTGGACAGCGCTGATTCACCCCTCCACTTT. The chain combines TRBV15 with TRBJ1-6; TRBD1 might be the D (6 bases). Germline V gene lookup returns CDR1 LNHNV and CDR2 YYDKDF (reference sequence). This CDR3 comprises 15 residues. The V end was cut by 2 bases, the J end by 8 bases, with 13 bases between. Full variable domain (missing parts from reference TRBV15 and TRBJ1-6): DAMVIQNPRYQVTQFGKPVTLSCSQTLNHNVMYWYQQKSSQAPKLLFHYYDKDFNNEADTPDNFQSRRPNTSFCFLDIRSPGLGDTAMYLCATSRLDSADSPLHFGNGTRLTVT.

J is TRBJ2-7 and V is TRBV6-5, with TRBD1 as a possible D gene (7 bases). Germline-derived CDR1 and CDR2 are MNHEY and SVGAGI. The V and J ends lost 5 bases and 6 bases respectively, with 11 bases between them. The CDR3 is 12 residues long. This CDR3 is CASSQGGTEQYF. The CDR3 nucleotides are TGTGCCAGCAGTCAGGGGGGCACCGAGCAGTACTTC.

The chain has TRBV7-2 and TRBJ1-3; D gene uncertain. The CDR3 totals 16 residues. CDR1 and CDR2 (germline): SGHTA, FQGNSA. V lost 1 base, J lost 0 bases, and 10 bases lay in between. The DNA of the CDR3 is TGTGCCAGCAGCTTAGGCCCGGGCCGCTCTGGAAACACCATATATTTT. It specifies CASSLGPGRSGNTIYF.

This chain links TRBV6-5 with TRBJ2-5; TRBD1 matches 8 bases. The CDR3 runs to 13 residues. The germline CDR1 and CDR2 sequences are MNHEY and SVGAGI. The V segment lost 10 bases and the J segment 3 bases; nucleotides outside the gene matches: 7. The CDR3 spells CAIGQGVKETQYF. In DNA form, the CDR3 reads TGTGCCATAGGACAGGGTGTCAAAGAGACCCAGTACTTC.

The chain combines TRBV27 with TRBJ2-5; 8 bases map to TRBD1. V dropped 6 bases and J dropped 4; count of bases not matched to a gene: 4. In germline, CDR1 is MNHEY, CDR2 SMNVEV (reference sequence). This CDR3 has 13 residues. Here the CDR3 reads CASRRGTGETQYF. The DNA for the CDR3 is TGTGCCAGCAGACGAGGGACAGGAGAGACCCAGTACTTC.

The CDR3 protein is CASSWGTAMNTEAFF. Here the CDR3 DNA reads TGCGCCAGCAGCTGGGGGACAGCTATGAACACTGAAGCTTTCTTT. V usage is TRBV5-1 and J usage is TRBJ1-1; 7 nucleotides agree with TRBD1. This CDR3 region has 15 residues. The V segment lost 3 bases and the J segment 0 bases; nucleotides outside the gene matches: 5. Germline V gene data show CDR1 as SGHRS and CDR2 as YFSETQ.

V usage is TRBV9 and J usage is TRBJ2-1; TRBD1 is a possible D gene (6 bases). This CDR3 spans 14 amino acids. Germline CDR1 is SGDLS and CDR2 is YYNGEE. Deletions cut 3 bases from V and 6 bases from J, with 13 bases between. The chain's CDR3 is CASSAGVAGNEQFF. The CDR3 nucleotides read TGTGCCAGCAGCGCAGGGGTCGCTGGCAATGAGCAGTTCTTC. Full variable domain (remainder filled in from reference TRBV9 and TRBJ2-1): DSGVTQTPKHLITATGQRVTLRCSPRSGDLSVYWYQQSLDQGLQFLIQYYNGEERAKGNILERFSAQQFPDLHSELNLSSLELGDSALYFCASSAGVAGNEQFFGPGTRLTVL.

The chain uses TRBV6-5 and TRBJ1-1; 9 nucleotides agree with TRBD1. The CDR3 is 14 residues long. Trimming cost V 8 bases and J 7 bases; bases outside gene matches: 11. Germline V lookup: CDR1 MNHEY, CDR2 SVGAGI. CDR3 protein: CASGKTGGVSEAFF. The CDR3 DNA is TGTGCCAGCGGTAAGACAGGGGGTGTGAGTGAAGCTTTCTTT.

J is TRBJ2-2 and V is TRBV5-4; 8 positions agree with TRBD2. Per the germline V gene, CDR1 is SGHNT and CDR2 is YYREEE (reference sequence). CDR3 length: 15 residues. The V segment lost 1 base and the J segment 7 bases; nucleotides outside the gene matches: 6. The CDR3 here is CASSLNAGGHGELFF. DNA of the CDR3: TGTGCCAGCAGCTTGAACGCGGGGGGTCACGGGGAGCTGTTTTTT.

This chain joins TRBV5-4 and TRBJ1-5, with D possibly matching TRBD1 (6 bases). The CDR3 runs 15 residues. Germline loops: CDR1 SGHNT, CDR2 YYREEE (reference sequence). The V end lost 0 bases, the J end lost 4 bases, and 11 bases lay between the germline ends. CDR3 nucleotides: TGTGCCAGCAGCTTGGGCAGGGGACTTAATCAGCCCCAGCATTTT. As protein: CASSLGRGLNQPQHF.